One and the same sample provided the 29 T cell receptor beta chains below, sequenced in a study of CD8 T cells in Susac syndrome (dated by TCRdb to between 2018 and 2021). Library method: the immunoSEQ multiplex PCR assay. RNA was extracted with the RNeasy kit and roughly 0.45 to 1 ug was reverse transcribed using random hexamers. Through fastp at Q25 and MiXCR, TCRdb rebuilt clones from the public reads, retaining in-frame beta chains. Every entry covers one CDR3 protein and lists the most common genes and DNA from its rows. Across this sample there are 75,000 to 95,000 distinct CDR3 sequences, with 95% to 96% seen only once. The leading ten clones occupy 0.62% of the sample. Sequences were obtained from CD8+ T cells from PBMCs. Receptors originate from a human donor with Susac syndrome.

The chain carries TRBV3-1 and TRBJ2-5, with 8 bases that match TRBD2. Losses at the gene ends were 0 bases for V and 5 bases for J; bases not matched to a gene: 5. The CDR3 extends over 15 amino acids. Germline V gene data show CDR1 as LGHDT and CDR2 as YNNKEL (reference sequence). The CDR3 sequence: CASSQDAGGRETQYF. CDR3 DNA sequence: TGTGCCAGCAGCCAAGATGCGGGGGGCAGGGAGACCCAGTACTTC.

V and J are TRBV6-2 or TRBV6-3 and TRBJ2-1; D gene uncertain. This CDR3 is 15 amino acids long. V lost 0 bases to trimming and J lost 4 bases, with 10 bases between them. Germline CDR1 reads MNHEY; CDR2 reads SVGEGT. CDR3 sequence reads: CASSYSGPKYNEQFF. The CDR3 DNA reads as TGTGCCAGCAGTTACTCGGGTCCTAAATACAATGAGCAGTTCTTC.

The rearrangement joins TRBV25-1 to TRBJ2-7; D is perhaps TRBD2 (5 bases). V lost 7 bases to trimming and J lost 4 bases, with 14 bases between them. CDR3 length: 13 residues. Germline CDR1 and CDR2: MGHDK and SYGVNS. CDR3 bases: TGTGCCAGCATTGCGGGCGGTGGGTACGAGCAGTACTTC. This gives the protein CASIAGGGYEQYF.

This chain links TRBV19 with TRBJ1-2; 7 nucleotides agree with TRBD1. This CDR3 is built from 14 residues. Trimming cost V 6 bases and J 4 bases; bases outside gene matches: 8. The germline V gene has CDR1 LNHDA and CDR2 SQIVND (reference sequence). The CDR3 reads CASRQGSSRYGYTF. As DNA, the CDR3 is TGTGCCAGTAGACAGGGGAGCTCACGCTATGGCTACACCTTC.

As concerns this clonotype: Its ends do not fully match the called genes, so a read error is possible. This sequence joins TRBV20-1 and TRBJ1-2; possibly TRBD1 for D (6 bases). Germline CDR1 and CDR2: DFQATT and SNEGSKA (reference sequence). CDR3 length: 12 residues. CDR3 loop: CSAKDRSYSYTF. CDR3 in DNA: TGCAGTGCCAAAGACAGGTCCTATAGCTACACCTTC.

This chain links TRBV7-2 with TRBJ1-6; D is uncertain. V lost 3 bases and J lost 8, with 2 bases in between. The CDR3 contains 11 residues. Germline V gives CDR1 SGHTA, CDR2 FQGNSA. CDR3 nucleotides: TGTGCCAGCAGCTTTGATTCACCCCTCCACTTT. Translation gives CASSFDSPLHF.

The chain has TRBV7-9 and TRBJ2-7; D ambiguous. Between the trimmed V and J ends, which lost 1 base and 7 bases, there was a span of 11 bases. CDR1 is SEHNR and CDR2 is FQNEAQ in the germline V gene (reference sequence). CDR3 length equals 13 residues. The CDR3 nucleotides are TGTGCCAGCAGCTTAGGGAAAGGAACAGAGCAGTACTTC. It translates to CASSLGKGTEQYF.

The chain has TRBV27 and TRBJ1-2; tentative D call: TRBD1 (6 bases). The germline gives CDR1 MNHEY, CDR2 SMNVEV (reference sequence). The CDR3 spans 13 residues. Trimming took off 3 bases at V and 6 bases at J, with 11 bases between the two ends. The CDR3 here is CASSFREGDGYTF. CDR3 DNA: TGTGCCAGCAGTTTTCGTGAGGGGGATGGCTACACCTTC.

The genes are TRBV2 and TRBJ1-6; the D is unclear. The CDR3 is 12 residues long. With 6 bases removed from V and 7 bases from J, the gap between germline ends came to 7 bases. Per germline, CDR1 SNHLY and CDR2 FYNNEI. This CDR3 is CASRDWNSPLHF. CDR3 DNA sequence: TGTGCCAGCAGGGACTGGAATTCACCCCTCCACTTT.

This clonotype was seen only once. The J gene is TRBJ2-7, the V gene TRBV30; D is undetermined. The CDR3 totals 13 residues. Germline V gene sequence: CDR1 GTSNPN, CDR2 SVGIG (reference sequence). The V end lost 0 bases, the J end lost 6 bases, and 12 bases lay between the germline ends. The CDR3 is CAWSVSKGSEQYF. CDR3 sequence (DNA): TGTGCCTGGAGTGTATCAAAGGGATCCGAGCAGTACTTC. The whole variable domain, remainder taken from reference TRBV30 and TRBJ2-7, is SQTIHQWPATLVQPVGSPLSLECTVEGTSNPNLYWYRQAAGRGLQLLFYSVGIGQISSEVPQNLSASRPQDRQFILSSKKLLLSDSGFYLCAWSVSKGSEQYFGPGTRLTVT.

V gene TRBV27 combines with J gene TRBJ2-1; D not resolved. The CDR3 has 13 amino acids. Germline V gives CDR1 MNHEY, CDR2 SMNVEV (reference sequence). V dropped 7 bases and J dropped 7 bases, with 14 bases sitting between them. Written as DNA, the CDR3 is TGTGCCAGCATCCGTCACCATACAAATGAGCAGTTCTTC. Translating it yields CASIRHHTNEQFF.

This CDR3 is CASSFLGVLQPQHF. CDR3 DNA: TGTGCCAGCAGCTTTTTAGGGGTGCTTCAGCCCCAGCATTTT. V usage is TRBV7-8 and J usage is TRBJ1-5, with D tentatively TRBD1 (5 bases). Trimming left V 3 bases short and J 6 bases short, with 12 bases between. This CDR3 contains 14 residues. Looked up from germline, CDR1 is SGHVS and CDR2 is FQNEAQ.

The V gene is TRBV6-5, the J gene TRBJ2-3; a weak D match, TRBD2 (5 bases). V gave up 4 bases and J gave up 3 bases, with 11 bases separating them. The length of the CDR3 is 14 residues. CDR1 is MNHEY, CDR2 SVGAGI, per germline. The CDR3 coding sequence is TGTGCCAGCAGTTCGCCGGGAACGACAGATACGCAGTATTTT. Translated, it gives CASSSPGTTDTQYF.

This rearrangement joins TRBV3-1 to TRBJ1-1, with D uncertain. The CDR3 extends over 14 amino acids. With 0 bases removed from V and 6 bases from J, the gap between germline ends came to 11 bases. Per the germline V gene, CDR1 is LGHDT and CDR2 is YNNKEL (reference sequence). CDR3 sequence reads: CASSQDLTVSEAFF. For the CDR3, the DNA is TGTGCCAGCAGCCAAGATCTAACGGTCTCTGAAGCTTTCTTT.

The V gene is TRBV29-1, the J gene TRBJ2-5; no reliable D call. This CDR3 is built from 12 residues. The germline CDR1 and CDR2 sequences are SQVTM and ANQGSEA. V gave up 7 bases and J gave up 4 bases, with 13 bases separating them. For the CDR3, the DNA is TGCAGCGGCCTGACGGGCTTAGAGACCCAGTACTTC. This encodes CSGLTGLETQYF.

The chain links TRBV4-1 to TRBJ1-1; no definite D call. From germline, CDR1 is MGHRA and CDR2 YSYEKL. The CDR3 consists of 15 residues. The ends were cut back, 2 bases at V and 0 bases at J, with 10 bases in the middle. CDR3 sequence reads: CASSQKDPMNTEAFF. Here the CDR3 DNA reads TGCGCCAGCAGCCAAAAGGACCCCATGAACACTGAAGCTTTCTTT.

The J gene is TRBJ1-5, the V gene TRBV11-2; D is undetermined. Germline CDR1 is SGHAT and CDR2 is FQNNGV. The CDR3 extends over 13 amino acids. Trimming cost V 0 bases and J 12 bases, with 12 bases left between them. Here the CDR3 reads CASSLDMTRSQHF. CDR3 DNA: TGTGCCAGCAGCTTAGATATGACACGAAGCCAGCATTTT.

CDR3 coding DNA: TGTGCCAGCAGCTTGGGCGGGGGCTTTTATAGCAATCAGCCCCAGCATTTT. Protein: CASSLGGGFYSNQPQHF. V and J are TRBV5-6 and TRBJ1-5; TRBD1 might be the D (6 bases). V lost 0 bases and J lost 0, with 13 bases in between. Germline V CDR1 and CDR2: SGHDT, YYEEEE. The CDR3 has 17 amino acids.

CDR3 in amino acids: CASSFSDTGELFF. DNA of the CDR3: TGTGCCAGCAGCTTTTCAGACACCGGGGAGCTGTTTTTT. The V gene is TRBV7-9, the J gene TRBJ2-2; D remains ambiguous. Germline CDR1 is SEHNR and CDR2 is FQNEAQ (reference sequence). Trimming removed 3 bases at V and 3 bases at J, with 5 bases between. The CDR3 length is 13 residues.

V gene TRBV27 combines with J gene TRBJ1-2; no reliable D call. The germline V and J ends were trimmed by 4 bases and 3 bases, with 12 bases remaining between them. The CDR3 spans 14 residues. The germline V gene encodes CDR1 MNHEY and CDR2 SMNVEV (reference sequence). The CDR3 DNA follows: TGTGCCAGCAGTTCCGGACCCAATCACTATGGCTACACCTTC. Its protein product is CASSSGPNHYGYTF.

The CDR3 loop is CASSFLSGGPTGELFF. The CDR3 DNA is TGTGCCAGCAGCTTCCTATCTGGGGGGCCCACCGGGGAGCTGTTTTTT. The rearrangement joins TRBV7-9 to TRBJ2-2, with D possibly being TRBD1 or TRBD2 (6 bases each). Trimming stripped 3 bases from V and 4 bases from J, with 15 bases between. The CDR3 has 16 amino acids. In germline, CDR1 is SEHNR, CDR2 FQNEAQ (reference sequence).

V gene TRBV3-1 combines with J gene TRBJ1-2; 8 bases are shared with TRBD1. The CDR3 covers 15 residues. Trimming took 2 bases from V and 6 from J; bases not matched to a gene: 8. CDR1 is LGHDT, CDR2 YNNKEL, per germline (reference sequence). CDR3 sequence: CASSQSPGGGDGYTF. The DNA of the CDR3 is TGTGCCAGCAGCCAAAGCCCAGGGGGCGGGGATGGCTACACCTTC.

J is TRBJ1-1 and V is TRBV5-1, with 8 bases lining up with TRBD1. This CDR3 spans 16 amino acids. Germline V gives CDR1 SGHRS, CDR2 YFSETQ. V lost 3 bases, J lost 4 bases, and 11 bases stayed unmatched. DNA for the CDR3: TGCGCCAGCAGCTCGATCCTGACAGGGGAAGGCACTGAAGCTTTCTTT. It translates to CASSSILTGEGTEAFF.

The chain carries TRBV6-6 and TRBJ1-2; TRBD1 matches at 7 bases. The CDR3 spans 14 residues. The V gene end was trimmed by 6 bases and the J gene end by 6 bases; junction bases not matched to a gene: 10. CDR1 and CDR2 (germline): MNHNY, SVGAGI (reference sequence). CDR3 protein: CASSRAQGIDGYTF. The CDR3 bases are TGTGCCAGCAGCCGAGCACAGGGGATCGATGGCTACACCTTC.

V is TRBV21-1 and J is TRBJ2-3. TRBV21-1 counts as a pseudogene. The CDR3 is 19 residues long. The CDR3 nucleotides read TGTGCCAGCGCCAAGGCACGAATAATAATCTACGGTATTCCAGATACGCAGTATTTT. Its protein product is CASAKARIIIYGIPDTQYF.

This rearrangement joins TRBV6-2 or TRBV6-3 to TRBJ2-5; 7 bases are a match to TRBD1. The trim removed 2 bases at V and 5 bases at J, leaving 8 bases unmatched. The CDR3 has 15 residues. Germline CDR1 is MNHEY and CDR2 is SVGEGT. The CDR3 loop reads CASSYRAGGSETQYF. CDR3 in DNA: TGTGCCAGCAGTTACCGGGCAGGGGGATCGGAGACCCAGTACTTC.

The rearrangement uses TRBV5-1 and TRBJ1-1; D remains unclear. Germline V gene lookup returns CDR1 SGHRS and CDR2 YFSETQ. V lost 0 bases and J lost 3, with 9 bases in between. This CDR3 region has 14 residues. CDR3 sequence: CASSLDRIYTEAFF. CDR3 DNA: TGCGCCAGCAGCTTGGACAGAATCTACACTGAAGCTTTCTTT.

The rearrangement links TRBV6-5 to TRBJ1-6; D is perhaps TRBD1 (6 bases). The CDR3 is 17 residues long. Trimming left V 0 bases short and J 5 bases short, with 14 bases between. Germline V lookup: CDR1 MNHEY, CDR2 SVGAGI. The CDR3 protein is CASSYSWEGGNNSPLHF. CDR3 bases: TGTGCCAGCAGTTACTCCTGGGAGGGGGGGAATAATTCACCCCTCCACTTT.

V usage is TRBV3-1 and J usage is TRBJ1-1, with D possibly TRBD1 on 6 matching bases. Trimming cost V 6 bases and J 2 bases, with 13 bases left between them. Germline CDR1 and CDR2: LGHDT and YNNKEL (reference sequence). CDR3 length: 14 amino acids. CDR3: CASSLQGTNTEAFF. The CDR3 region has the DNA TGTGCCAGCAGTCTCCAGGGGACCAACACTGAAGCTTTCTTT. The variable domain in full, completed from reference TRBV3-1 and TRBJ1-1, reads DTAVSQTPKYLVTQMGNDKSIKCEQNLGHDTMYWYKQDSKKFLKIMFSYNNKELIINETVPNRFSPKSPDKAHLNLHINSLELGDSAVYFCASSLQGTNTEAFFGQGTRLTVV.